Following are 13 T cell receptor beta chains from one sample sequenced in a study of T-cell reconstitution after alpha-beta-depleted transplantation in children. Preparation of the TCRbeta library was carried out with unique molecular identifiers. A single record per CDR3 protein comes from TCRdb applying MiXCR to the PCR reads. The sample contains a few hundred thousand distinct CDR3 sequences, 10% of which appear only once. The specimen was PBMCs from the stem cell graft donor, collected from the stem cell graft. The receptors shown here come from a human donor who donated a stem cell graft to a child with acute lymphoblastic leukemia.

This clonotype turned up a few times. The chain links TRBV27 to TRBJ1-5; the D is unclear. Trimming stripped 6 bases from V and 3 bases from J, with 12 bases between. The CDR3 has 14 residues. The V gene's germline CDR1 is MNHEY and CDR2 SMNVEV (reference sequence). The CDR3 nucleotides are TGTGCCAGCAGAGCATCAGGCAACAATCAGCCCCAGCATTTT. This translates into CASRASGNNQPQHF.

This clonotype was seen at least ten times. V gene TRBV12-5 combines with J gene TRBJ2-7; tentative D call: TRBD1 (5 bases). The V gene's germline CDR1 is LGHNT and CDR2 FRNRAP. V dropped 3 bases and J dropped 0 bases, with 9 bases sitting between them. The CDR3 is 14 amino acids. The DNA for the CDR3 is TGTGCTAGTGGTTTACACGACAGCTCCTACGAGCAGTACTTC. Translating it yields CASGLHDSSYEQYF. Complete variable domain (other parts from reference TRBV12-5 and TRBJ2-7): DARVTQTPRHKVTEMGQEVTMRCQPILGHNTVFWYRQTMMQGLELLAYFRNRAPLDDSGMPKDRFSAEMPDATLATLKIQPSEPRDSAVYFCASGLHDSSYEQYFGPGTRLTVT.

This clonotype was detected only a few times. This chain's CDR3 is CATSRGVGSDTQYF. The CDR3, as DNA: TGTGCCACCAGCAGAGGGGTCGGGTCAGATACGCAGTATTTT. The chain has TRBV15 and TRBJ2-3; D is unresolved. V dropped 1 base and J dropped 4 bases, with 9 bases sitting between them. This CDR3 contains 14 residues. Germline V gives CDR1 LNHNV, CDR2 YYDKDF (reference sequence).

The sample holds many counts of this clonotype. V gene TRBV7-2 combines with J gene TRBJ2-7; the match to TRBD2 covers 8 bases. From germline, CDR1 is SGHTA and CDR2 FQGNSA. Trimming removed 11 bases from V and 2 bases from J; junction bases left unmatched: 5. The CDR3 is 12 amino acids. CDR3 bases: TGTGCCGTGGTAGCGGGACCCTACGAGCAGTACTTC. Translation gives CAVVAGPYEQYF.

The sample holds many counts of this clonotype. V gene TRBV30 combines with J gene TRBJ2-1; D gene unclear. This CDR3 contains 15 residues. The germline CDR1 and CDR2 sequences are GTSNPN and SVGIG (reference sequence). V was clipped by 3 bases and J by 8 bases, with 20 bases between them. The CDR3 nucleotides are TGTGCCTGGAGCTCACTACCTCGGGCGTTCGATGAGCAGTTCTTC. It encodes CAWSSLPRAFDEQFF.

This clonotype came up a few times. The gene calls are TRBV7-2 and TRBJ2-1; 9 nucleotides match TRBD2. Germline CDR1 is SGHTA and CDR2 is FQGNSA. V was clipped by 1 base and J by 6 bases; unmatched bases: 4. The CDR3 runs to 15 residues. The CDR3 sequence: CASSLDRREGNEQFF. Here the CDR3 DNA reads TGTGCCAGCAGCTTAGATCGGCGGGAGGGCAATGAGCAGTTCTTC.

This clonotype has a count of ten or more. The CDR3 nucleotides are TGCGCCAGCAGCCGTTTTACAGCGAACACTGAAGCTTTCTTT. It specifies CASSRFTANTEAFF. V is TRBV5-1 and J is TRBJ1-1; the D is unclear. CDR3 length: 14 residues. Germline lookup yields CDR1 SGHRS and CDR2 YFSETQ. With 4 bases removed from V and 1 base from J, the gap between germline ends came to 11 bases.

The chain couples TRBV11-2 to TRBJ1-1, with D uncertain. V lost 6 bases to trimming and J lost 6 bases, with 11 bases between them. The CDR3 has 12 amino acids. Germline V lookup: CDR1 SGHAT, CDR2 FQNNGV. The CDR3: CASRGNHAEAFF. The CDR3 DNA reads TGTGCCAGCAGGGGGAATCACGCTGAAGCTTTCTTT.

In this sample, this clonotype turned up many times. CDR3 sequence reads: CASSHPVQGAGGYTF. CDR3 in DNA: TGTGCCAGCAGTCACCCAGTCCAGGGGGCTGGGGGCTACACCTTC. This chain uses TRBV12-3 or TRBV12-4 with TRBJ1-2, with 8 bases that match TRBD1. The CDR3 consists of 15 residues. The V segment lost 5 bases and the J segment 8 bases; nucleotides outside the gene matches: 13.

This clonotype was observed many times. The genes are TRBV12-3 or TRBV12-4 and TRBJ1-2; 7 nucleotides align to TRBD1. The V and J ends lost 2 bases and 5 bases, in that order; junction bases with no gene match: 11. CDR3 length: 16 amino acids. The CDR3 sequence is CASSLPRTGPSYGYTF. Written as DNA, the CDR3 is TGTGCCAGCAGTTTACCAAGGACAGGCCCCTCGTATGGCTACACCTTC.

This clonotype was detected ten times or more. V is TRBV29-1 and J is TRBJ2-7; possibly TRBD1 for D (7 bases). Trimming cost V 7 bases and J 3 bases, with 13 bases left between them. CDR1 is SQVTM, CDR2 ANQGSEA, per germline. This CDR3 has 12 amino acids. CDR3 sequence reads: CSGRDSDYEQYF. CDR3 nucleotide sequence: TGCAGCGGGCGGGACAGTGACTACGAGCAGTACTTC.

The rearrangement joins TRBV27 to TRBJ2-3; 7 bases are shared with TRBD2. The CDR3 has 13 residues. J lost 6 bases, V lost 5 bases, and 5 bases had no gene match. Germline V CDR1 and CDR2: MNHEY, SMNVEV (reference sequence). CDR3 in amino acids: CASSVLTSDTQYF. As DNA, the CDR3 is TGTGCCAGCAGTGTACTGACTAGCGATACGCAGTATTTT.

The table lists this clonotype with many counts. V and J are TRBV20-1 and TRBJ1-5; TRBD1 agrees at 8 bases. J lost 2 bases, V lost 0 bases, and 3 bases had no gene match. This CDR3 is built from 15 residues. Germline-derived CDR1 and CDR2 are DFQATT and SNEGSKA (reference sequence). The CDR3 nucleotides are TGCAGTGCTAGAGATGACAGGGGCGGCAATCAGCCCCAGCATTTT. Protein: CSARDDRGGNQPQHF.